This TCR beta chain came from a study of blood T cell repertoires in COVID-19. CDR1 and CDR2 (germline): MNHEY, SMNVEV (reference sequence). The CDR3 sequence is 14 residues long. The V and J ends lost 4 bases and 4 bases respectively, with 14 bases between them. The method was immunoSEQ multiplex PCR; TCRdb's version includes in-frame clones alone and lacks a portion of them. The sample records roughly 400,000 clones, about 88% being singletons. V usage is TRBV27 and J usage is TRBJ2-7; perhaps TRBD1 as D (6 bases). Sequencing was done on a sample of PBMCs or T cells enriched from blood (not recorded which). The source is a woman younger than 30 who had been exposed to COVID-19. CDR3 DNA sequence: TGTGCCAGCAGTTCACCCCAGAGGGGGTACGAGCAGTACTTC. This sequence encodes CASSSPQRGYEQYF.